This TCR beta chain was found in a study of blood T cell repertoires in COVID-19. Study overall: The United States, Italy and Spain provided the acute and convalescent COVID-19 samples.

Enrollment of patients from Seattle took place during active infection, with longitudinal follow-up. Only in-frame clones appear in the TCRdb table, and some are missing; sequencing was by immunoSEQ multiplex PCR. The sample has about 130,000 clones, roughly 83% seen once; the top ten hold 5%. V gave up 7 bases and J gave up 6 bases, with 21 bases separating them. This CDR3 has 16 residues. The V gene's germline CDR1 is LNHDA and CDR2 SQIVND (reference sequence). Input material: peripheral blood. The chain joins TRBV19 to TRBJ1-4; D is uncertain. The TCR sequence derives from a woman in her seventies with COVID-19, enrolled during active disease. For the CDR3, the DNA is TGTGCCAGTACCCCCCGCCCGGGATTGGGAGATGAAAAACTGTTTTTT. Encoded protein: CASTPRPGLGDEKLFF.